Only a few counts were recorded for the clone carrying this T cell receptor beta chain. The CDR3 loop spans 15 amino acids. Trimming took off 0 bases at V and 9 bases at J, with 15 bases between the two ends. Per germline, CDR1 KGHSH and CDR2 LQKENI. This sample was taken from a study of T cells in Graves' hyperthyroidism and ophthalmopathy. From RNA transcripts, TCR beta CDR3 regions were amplified. In the first-round RT-PCR of the TCR CDR3, the HTBI primer set was used. Each CDR3 protein gets one entry after TCRdb re-called the multiplex PCR reads with MiXCR. The data show about half a million distinct CDR3 sequences, 22% seen once.

This TCR was sampled from an older woman with Graves' ophthalmopathy. This chain joins TRBV18 and TRBJ2-4; D is undetermined. Sequencing was done on a sample of blood. The chain's CDR3 is CASSPPQARPAIQYF. The CDR3 nucleotides are TGTGCCAGCTCACCACCTCAGGCCCGTCCGGCCATTCAGTACTTC.